This T cell receptor (beta chain) originates from a study of blood T cell repertoires in COVID-19. Libraries were prepared by immunoSEQ multiplex PCR; TCRdb keeps only in-frame clonotypes and omits some of them. The sample gives more than 90,000 clones, roughly 89% of which show up once; around 17% is in the top ten. CDR1 is MNHNY, CDR2 SVGAGI, per germline (reference sequence). V dropped 2 bases and J dropped 0 bases, with 7 bases sitting between them. The CDR3 length is 14 residues. The table lists this clone with a count of one. This clonotype was obtained from a woman aged 55-69 years with COVID-19, enrolled during active disease. Sequenced material: peripheral blood. The chain uses TRBV6-6 and TRBJ1-2; D gene unclear. CDR3 sequence (DNA): TGTGCCAGCAGTTACGGGCAGACTAACTATGGCTACACCTTC. Amino acid sequence: CASSYGQTNYGYTF.